This is a list of T cell receptor beta chains from one sample in a study of T cell changes during pregnancy in multiple sclerosis. Here immunoSEQ multiplex PCR was the method, and the copy in TCRdb shows in-frame clones only, minus some. This table has around 36,000 clones, more than 80% appearing once. The sequenced sample was peripheral blood, obtained before pregnancy. Source of these receptors: a female donor with multiple sclerosis, enrolled in a pregnancy study. Each CDR3 is given with its conserved first and last residue. D genes are given only for firm matches. A clone size is listed for some rows: how often the clone was seen (once, few, many), or a class if it is expanded.

d_gene	v_gene	j_gene	len	abundance	CDR3aa	CDR3nt
TRBD1	TRBV4-3	TRBJ2-3	15	-	CASSQEGTDTDTQYF	TGCGCCAGCAGCCAAGAAGGGACAGACACAGATACGCAGTATTTT
-	TRBV2	TRBJ1-2	12	-	CASLGRDYGYTF	TGTGCCAGTTTAGGGCGGGACTATGGCTACACCTTC
TRBD1	TRBV5-4	TRBJ1-6	17	-	CASSGILGGTGNSPLHF	TGTGCCAGCAGCGGAATATTAGGGGGCACGGGTAATTCACCCCTCCACTTT
TRBD2	TRBV19	TRBJ2-7	16	once	CASSIATGGFPYEQYF	TGTGCCAGTAGTATAGCCACGGGGGGATTCCCCTACGAGCAGTACTTC
TRBD1	TRBV19	TRBJ2-7	16	-	CASSVMGTGGSYEQYF	TGTGCCAGTTCTGTCATGGGAACAGGGGGGTCCTACGAGCAGTACTTC
-	TRBV11-3	TRBJ1-3	18	-	CASSSGRRDRHSGNTIYF	TGTGCCAGCAGCTCAGGGCGTCGAGACAGACACTCTGGAAACACCATATATTTT
TRBD2	TRBV9	TRBJ2-3	15	-	CASSRLAGRTDTQYF	TGTGCCAGCAGCCGGCTAGCGGGGCGCACAGATACGCAGTATTTT
-	TRBV28	TRBJ2-5	14	-	CASSLFGLKETQYF	TGTGCCAGCAGTTTATTCGGTTTAAAAGAGACCCAGTACTTC
-	TRBV7-2	TRBJ1-5	13	-	CASSWKEDQPQHF	TGTGCCAGCAGCTGGAAGGAGGATCAGCCCCAGCATTTT
-	TRBV5-8	TRBJ1-2	12	-	CASIQGDGGYTF	TGTGCCAGCATCCAAGGGGATGGTGGCTACACCTTC
TRBD2	TRBV2	TRBJ2-2	24	-	CASRHLAGGPSGSGWEPVSGELFF	TGTGCCAGCAGGCACCTAGCGGGAGGGCCGAGTGGGTCAGGTTGGGAACCGGTTTCCGGGGAGCTGTTTTTT
-	TRBV27	TRBJ2-5	12	-	CASAFPGETQYF	TGTGCCAGCGCCTTCCCAGGAGAGACCCAGTACTTC
-	TRBV7-8	TRBJ2-5	14	-	CAASKGLPQETQYF	TGTGCCGCTTCAAAGGGACTTCCCCAAGAGACCCAGTACTTC
TRBD2	TRBV7-8	TRBJ2-1	16	-	CASSRRGGTSGRGLFF	TGTGCCAGCAGCAGAAGGGGCGGGACTAGCGGGAGAGGGTTGTTCTTC
-	TRBV4-2	TRBJ2-3	19	-	CASSQVRRRGQGFTDTQYF	TGTGCCAGCAGCCAAGTGAGGAGGAGGGGGCAAGGATTCACAGATACGCAGTATTTT
-	TRBV6-5	TRBJ2-5	14	-	CASSHQTSGETQYF	TGTGCCAGCAGTCACCAGACTAGTGGAGAGACCCAGTACTTC
-	TRBV10-3	TRBJ2-3	13	once	CAIRGTSTDTQYF	TGTGCCATCAGGGGGACTAGCACAGATACGCAGTATTTT
TRBD2	TRBV2	TRBJ2-1	18	-	CASSDQRGRVRSYNEQFF	TGTGCCAGCAGTGATCAACGGGGGAGGGTCCGCTCCTACAATGAGCAGTTCTTC
TRBD2	TRBV7-4	TRBJ2-1	17	-	CASRILGTSLVYNEQFF	TGTGCCAGCAGAATACTCGGGACTAGCCTTGTCTACAATGAGCAGTTCTTC
-	TRBV14	TRBJ2-2	13	-	CASNQQDTGELFF	TGTGCCAGCAACCAGCAGGACACCGGGGAGCTGTTTTTT
TRBD2	TRBV11-2	TRBJ2-1	14	-	CASSLGNPGLASFF	TGTGCCAGCAGCTTAGGAAATCCGGGACTAGCTTCGTTCTTC
TRBD2	TRBV27	TRBJ2-1	17	-	CASSSGLAGSFYNEQFF	TGTGCCAGCAGTTCGGGACTAGCGGGATCGTTCTACAATGAGCAGTTCTTC